One and the same sample provided the 12 T cell receptor beta chains below, sequenced in a study of shared clonotypes between healthy human individuals. Sequenced by immunoSEQ multiplex PCR; TCRdb stores in-frame clones only, minus some. The sample gives some 2 million clones, roughly 95% of which show up once; roughly 1% is in the top ten. Naive CD8 cells comprised CD45RO-negative, CCR7-positively selected cells, excluding terminally differentiated effector memory CD45RA+ cells. The sample consisted of naive CD8+ T cells sorted from blood. These receptors came from a man between 18 and 29 years old in good health.

The rearrangement uses TRBV5-1 and TRBJ1-5; unclear D gene. The V gene lost 0 bases and the J gene lost 3 bases, with 10 bases spanning the gap. The CDR3 covers 15 residues. Germline V lookup: CDR1 SGHRS, CDR2 YFSETQ. CDR3 residues: CASSLEGGLNQPQHF. DNA of the CDR3: TGCGCCAGCAGCTTGGAAGGCGGGCTCAATCAGCCCCAGCATTTT. The whole variable domain, filled in from reference TRBV5-1 and TRBJ1-5, reads KAGVTQTPRYLIKTRGQQVTLSCSPISGHRSVSWYQQTPGQGLQFLFEYFSETQRNKGNFPGRFSGRQFSNSRSEMNVSTLELGDSALYLCASSLEGGLNQPQHFGDGTRLSIL.

The chain combines TRBV7-9 with TRBJ2-6, with D perhaps TRBD2 (6 bases). There are 17 residues in the CDR3. Trimming removed 1 base at V and 0 bases at J, with 10 bases between. Germline CDR1 and CDR2: SEHNR and FQNEAQ (reference sequence). In DNA form, the CDR3 reads TGTGCCAGCAGCTTAGATGAGGGAGGCTCTGGGGCCAACGTCCTGACTTTC. Protein product: CASSLDEGGSGANVLTF.

V gene TRBV11-3 combines with J gene TRBJ2-7; D remains unclear. Germline V gene data show CDR1 as SGHNT and CDR2 as YENEEA. The CDR3 contains 14 residues. The ends were cut back, 0 bases at V and 3 bases at J, with 9 bases in the middle. The CDR3 DNA sequence: TGTGCCAGCAGCTTAGATGGGCAGAGCTACGAGCAGTACTTC. It yields the protein CASSLDGQSYEQYF.

The rearrangement links TRBV4-2 to TRBJ2-7, with D unclear. V was clipped by 0 bases and J by 2 bases, with 5 bases between them. The length of the CDR3 is 13 residues. CDR1 LGHNA and CDR2 YNFKEQ come from the germline V gene. The CDR3 sequence is CASSQESAYEQYF. The CDR3 coding sequence is TGTGCCAGCAGCCAAGAGTCGGCCTACGAGCAGTACTTC.

The chain uses TRBV6-5 and TRBJ1-3, with D possibly matching TRBD1 (6 bases). This CDR3 contains 13 residues. Germline V CDR1 and CDR2: MNHEY, SVGAGI. With 6 bases removed from V and 2 bases from J, the gap between germline ends came to 8 bases. The CDR3 DNA reads TGTGCCAGCAGACACAGGGCTGGAAACACCATATATTTT. As protein: CASRHRAGNTIYF.

The chain couples TRBV10-3 to TRBJ1-5; the D is unclear. This CDR3 is 14 amino acids long. With 4 bases removed from V and 5 bases from J, the gap between germline ends came to 12 bases. The germline gives CDR1 ENHRY, CDR2 SYGVKD. CDR3 DNA sequence: TGTGCCATCAGTGGCGCCGGTGGGGATCAGCCCCAGCATTTT. Translation: CAISGAGGDQPQHF.

This rearrangement joins TRBV9 to TRBJ2-7; 7 bases are shared with TRBD1. The CDR3 runs to 13 residues. V trimming: 0 bases; J trimming: 6 bases; junction bases outside the gene matches: 3. Looked up from germline, CDR1 is SGDLS and CDR2 is YYNGEE. The CDR3 loop is CASSVGQGREQYF. The CDR3 DNA sequence: TGTGCCAGCAGCGTAGGACAGGGCCGCGAGCAGTACTTC.

The rearrangement uses TRBV5-6 and TRBJ2-7; perhaps TRBD1 as D (5 bases). The germline CDR1 and CDR2 sequences are SGHDT and YYEEEE. CDR3 size: 13 residues. The V end lost 0 bases, the J end lost 6 bases, and 10 bases lay between the germline ends. CDR3 DNA sequence: TGTGCCAGCAGCTTGGCGACAGACGGCGAGCAGTACTTC. This codes for CASSLATDGEQYF.

This rearrangement joins TRBV7-9 to TRBJ2-7; unclear D gene. From germline, CDR1 is SEHNR and CDR2 FQNEAQ (reference sequence). The CDR3 is made up of 15 amino acids. V gave up 10 bases and J gave up 0 bases, with 19 bases separating them. In nucleotides, the CDR3 is TGTGCCACCCTATCCCCCTTCCCGAGCTCCTACGAGCAGTACTTC. Protein sequence: CATLSPFPSSYEQYF.

The chain uses TRBV6-1 and TRBJ2-1; D unresolved. Trimming pared 3 bases from V and 1 base from J, leaving 7 bases between. The CDR3 extends over 14 amino acids. From germline, CDR1 is MNHNS and CDR2 SASEGT. This chain's CDR3 is CASSDTDSYNEQFF. The CDR3 region has the DNA TGTGCCAGCAGTGATACGGATTCCTACAATGAGCAGTTCTTC.

J is TRBJ2-4 and V is TRBV6-1; TRBD1 aligns across 8 bases. This CDR3 comprises 14 residues. V shed 8 bases and J 7 bases; nucleotides not matched to a gene: 10. From germline, CDR1 is MNHNS and CDR2 SASEGT. Written as DNA, the CDR3 is TGTGCCAGCGAAGCCTTGGACAGGGCGAACATTCAGTACTTC. It translates to CASEALDRANIQYF.

This clone is a singleton in its sample. This chain connects TRBV27 to TRBJ1-2, with 7 bases fitting TRBD1. Germline assignment: CDR1 MNHEY and CDR2 SMNVEV (reference sequence). The CDR3 covers 16 residues. The junction had 7 bases not matched to a gene; V was cut back by 2 bases and J by 1 base. CDR3 amino acids: CASSLSLGDSNYGYTF. Written as DNA, the CDR3 is TGTGCCAGCAGTTTAAGCCTTGGGGACAGTAACTATGGCTACACCTTC.